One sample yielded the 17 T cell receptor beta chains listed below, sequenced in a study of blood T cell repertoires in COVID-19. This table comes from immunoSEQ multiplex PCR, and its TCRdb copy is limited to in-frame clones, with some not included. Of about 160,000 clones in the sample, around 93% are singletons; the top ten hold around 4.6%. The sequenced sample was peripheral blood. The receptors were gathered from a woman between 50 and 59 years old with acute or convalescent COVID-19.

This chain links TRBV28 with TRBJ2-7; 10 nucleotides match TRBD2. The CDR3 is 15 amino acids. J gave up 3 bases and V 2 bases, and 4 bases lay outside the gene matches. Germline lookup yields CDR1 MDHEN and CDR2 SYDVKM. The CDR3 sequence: CASSLVAGGYYEQYF. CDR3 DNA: TGTGCCAGCAGTTTAGTAGCGGGAGGATACTACGAGCAGTACTTC.

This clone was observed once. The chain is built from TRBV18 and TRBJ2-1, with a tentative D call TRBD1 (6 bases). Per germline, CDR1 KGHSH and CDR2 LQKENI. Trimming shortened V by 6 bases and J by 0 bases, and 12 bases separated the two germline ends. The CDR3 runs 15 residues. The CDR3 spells CASSAQGSSYNEQFF. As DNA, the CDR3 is TGTGCCAGCTCCGCACAGGGAAGCTCCTACAATGAGCAGTTCTTC.

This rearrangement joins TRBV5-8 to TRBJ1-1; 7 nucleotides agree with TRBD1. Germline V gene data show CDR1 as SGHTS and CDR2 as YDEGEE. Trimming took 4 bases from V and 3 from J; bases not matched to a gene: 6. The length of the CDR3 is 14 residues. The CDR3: CASSPDRIDTEAFF. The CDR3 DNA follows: TGTGCCAGCAGCCCGGACAGGATAGACACTGAAGCTTTCTTT.

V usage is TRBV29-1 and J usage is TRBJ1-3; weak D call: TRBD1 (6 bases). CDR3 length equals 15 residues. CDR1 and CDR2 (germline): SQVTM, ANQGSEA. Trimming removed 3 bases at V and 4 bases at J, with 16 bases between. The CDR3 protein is CSVDYGEGQGNTIYF. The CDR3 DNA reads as TGCAGCGTTGATTATGGGGAAGGACAGGGAAACACCATATATTTT.

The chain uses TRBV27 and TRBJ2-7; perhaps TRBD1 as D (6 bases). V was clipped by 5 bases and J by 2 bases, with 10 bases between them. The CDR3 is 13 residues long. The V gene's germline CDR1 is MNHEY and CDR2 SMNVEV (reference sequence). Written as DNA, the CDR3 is TGTGCCAGCAGTATGGCAGGGGCCTACGAGCAGTACTTC. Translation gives CASSMAGAYEQYF.

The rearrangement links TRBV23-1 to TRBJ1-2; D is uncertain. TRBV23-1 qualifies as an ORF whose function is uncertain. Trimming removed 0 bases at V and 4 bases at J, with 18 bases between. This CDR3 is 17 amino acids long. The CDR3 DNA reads TGCGCCAGCAGTCAATCGTCTCCCTGGGAGGAAATCTATGGCTACACCTTC. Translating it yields CASSQSSPWEEIYGYTF.

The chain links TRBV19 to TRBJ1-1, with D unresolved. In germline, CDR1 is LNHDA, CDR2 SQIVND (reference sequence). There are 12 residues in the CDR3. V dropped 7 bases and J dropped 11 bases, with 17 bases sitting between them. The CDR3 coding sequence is TGTGCCAGTACCCCAGGAGCCCGGAGGGCTTTCTTT. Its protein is CASTPGARRAFF.

The CDR3 loop is CATSTSRARNTEAFF. CDR3 sequence (DNA): TGTGCCACCAGCACGTCGAGGGCCCGGAACACTGAAGCTTTCTTT. The J gene is TRBJ1-1, the V gene TRBV15; unclear D gene. Trimming left V 4 bases short and J 1 base short, with 13 bases between. Germline-derived CDR1 and CDR2 are LNHNV and YYDKDF (reference sequence). The CDR3 extends over 15 amino acids.

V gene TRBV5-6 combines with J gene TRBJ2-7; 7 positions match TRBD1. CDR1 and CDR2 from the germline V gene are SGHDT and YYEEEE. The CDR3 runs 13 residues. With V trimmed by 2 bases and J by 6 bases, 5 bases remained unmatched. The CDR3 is CASSLQGSGEQYF. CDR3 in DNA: TGTGCCAGCAGCTTACAGGGGTCGGGCGAGCAGTACTTC.

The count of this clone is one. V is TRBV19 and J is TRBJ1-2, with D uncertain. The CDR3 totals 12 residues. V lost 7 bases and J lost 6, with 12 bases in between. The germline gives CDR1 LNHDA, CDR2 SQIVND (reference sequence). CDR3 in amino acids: CASTQDRNGYTF. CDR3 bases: TGTGCCAGTACCCAGGATCGGAATGGCTACACCTTC.

CDR3 sequence: CASSLDGGADGEAFF. The DNA of the CDR3 is TGTGCCAGCAGCTTAGATGGAGGGGCAGATGGTGAAGCTTTCTTT. The chain combines TRBV7-9 with TRBJ1-1, with a tentative D call TRBD1 (5 bases). Germline CDR1 SEHNR, CDR2 FQNEAQ (reference sequence). V lost 1 base and J 7 bases, leaving 16 bases between the germline ends. The CDR3 runs to 15 residues.

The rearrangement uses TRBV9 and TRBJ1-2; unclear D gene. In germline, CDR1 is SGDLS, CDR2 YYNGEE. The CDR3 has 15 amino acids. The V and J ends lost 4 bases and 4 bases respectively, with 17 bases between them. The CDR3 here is CASSPGGGAFYGYTF. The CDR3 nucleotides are TGTGCCAGCAGCCCCGGAGGAGGCGCCTTCTATGGCTACACCTTC.

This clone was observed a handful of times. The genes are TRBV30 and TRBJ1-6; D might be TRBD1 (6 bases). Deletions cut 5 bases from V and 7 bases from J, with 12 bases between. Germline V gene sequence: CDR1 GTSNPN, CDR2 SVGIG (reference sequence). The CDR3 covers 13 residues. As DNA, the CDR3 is TGTGCCTGGCGACAGGACGGCAATTCACCCCTCCACTTT. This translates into CAWRQDGNSPLHF.

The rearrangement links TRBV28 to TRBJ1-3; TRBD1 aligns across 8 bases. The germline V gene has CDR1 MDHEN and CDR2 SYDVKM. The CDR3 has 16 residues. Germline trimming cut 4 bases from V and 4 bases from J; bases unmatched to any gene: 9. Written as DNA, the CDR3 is TGTGCCAGCAGTTCCCTGACAGGGGTCGGGGGAAACACCATATATTTT. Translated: CASSSLTGVGGNTIYF.

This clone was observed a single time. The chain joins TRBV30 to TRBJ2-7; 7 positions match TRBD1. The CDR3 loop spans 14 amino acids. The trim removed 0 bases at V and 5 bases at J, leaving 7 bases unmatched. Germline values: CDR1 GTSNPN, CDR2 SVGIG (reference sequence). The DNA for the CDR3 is TGTGCCTGGAGTGTAGACAGGGCGGATAACGAGCAGTACTTC. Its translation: CAWSVDRADNEQYF.

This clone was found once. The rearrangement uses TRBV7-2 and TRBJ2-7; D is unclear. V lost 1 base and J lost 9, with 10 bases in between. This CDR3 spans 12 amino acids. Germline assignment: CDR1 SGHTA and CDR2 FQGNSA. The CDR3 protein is CASSLVFSPQYF. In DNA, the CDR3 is TGTGCCAGCAGCTTAGTCTTTAGCCCGCAGTACTTC.

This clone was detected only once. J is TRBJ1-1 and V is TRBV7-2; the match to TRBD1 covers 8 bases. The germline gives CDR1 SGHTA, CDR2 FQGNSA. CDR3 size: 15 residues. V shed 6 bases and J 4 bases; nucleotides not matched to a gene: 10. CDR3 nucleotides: TGTGCCAGCAGTCGGGACAGGACAAAAACCACTGAAGCTTTCTTT. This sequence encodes CASSRDRTKTTEAFF.